These 8 T cell receptor beta chains came from one sample sequenced in a study of T-cell reconstitution after alpha-beta-depleted transplantation in children. As it was prepared, the TCRbeta library received unique molecular identifiers. TCRdb recomputed calls from the PCR reads with MiXCR, one row per CDR3 protein. The sample records about 540,000 distinct CDR3 sequences, roughly 27% being singletons. Sequences were derived from PBMCs, sampled before TCRalphabeta/CD19-depleted stem cell transplant. These receptors originate from a boy in the first two years of life with Wiskott-Aldrich syndrome, due to receive a stem cell transplant.

The V and J genes are TRBV28 and TRBJ2-1; 10 bases map to TRBD2. CDR1 and CDR2 from the germline V gene are MDHEN and SYDVKM. V lost 2 bases, J lost 4 bases, and 5 bases stayed unmatched. The CDR3 extends over 16 amino acids. This CDR3 reads CASSLAGTSDYNEQFF. DNA for the CDR3: TGTGCCAGCAGTTTAGCCGGGACTAGCGATTACAATGAGCAGTTCTTC.

This chain uses TRBV5-1 with TRBJ2-1; no clear D. The germline CDR1 and CDR2 sequences are SGHRS and YFSETQ. The CDR3 loop spans 14 amino acids. V lost 0 bases, J lost 6 bases, and 10 bases lay in between. In DNA form, the CDR3 reads TGCGCCAGCAGCTTGGCTGAGACAATCAATGAGCAGTTCTTC. It translates to CASSLAETINEQFF.

The chain couples TRBV15 to TRBJ2-4; D perhaps matches TRBD2 (6 bases). Germline V gives CDR1 LNHNV, CDR2 YYDKDF (reference sequence). V was cut by 6 bases and J by 9 bases, with 18 bases left in between. The CDR3 is made up of 14 amino acids. The CDR3 spells CATSQGLAVSIQYF. CDR3 nucleotide sequence: TGTGCCACCAGTCAGGGACTCGCTGTTTCCATTCAGTACTTC.

The chain has TRBV7-2 and TRBJ2-1; no clear D. Trimming left V 7 bases short and J 0 bases short, with 16 bases between. Germline lookup yields CDR1 SGHTA and CDR2 FQGNSA. The CDR3 runs 16 residues. The CDR3: CASTSRRPSSYNEQFF. The CDR3 nucleotides are TGTGCCAGCACCTCCCGGCGGCCTTCCTCCTACAATGAGCAGTTCTTC.

The V gene is TRBV15, the J gene TRBJ2-1; D is unclear. Per germline, CDR1 LNHNV and CDR2 YYDKDF (reference sequence). The germline V and J ends were trimmed by 0 bases and 6 bases, with 3 bases remaining between them. There are 12 residues in the CDR3. CDR3 DNA sequence: TGTGCCACCAGCAGAGAAGGCAATGAGCAGTTCTTC. This sequence encodes CATSREGNEQFF.

The rearrangement uses TRBV12-3 or TRBV12-4 and TRBJ1-1; 12 bases line up with TRBD1. Losses at the gene ends were 4 bases for V and 0 bases for J; bases not matched to a gene: 6. The CDR3 is 17 residues long. The CDR3 DNA reads as TGTGCCAGCAGTTCCGGGACAGGGGGCTGGATGAACACTGAAGCTTTCTTT. The encoded protein is CASSSGTGGWMNTEAFF.

This chain joins TRBV6-1 and TRBJ2-7, with 14 bases lining up with TRBD2. CDR3 length: 14 amino acids. Germline CDR1 MNHNS, CDR2 SASEGT. The trim removed 4 bases at V and 6 bases at J, leaving 2 bases unmatched. CDR3 sequence reads: CASSGTSGRIEQYF. CDR3 nucleotide sequence: TGTGCCAGCAGTGGGACTAGCGGGAGGATCGAGCAGTACTTC.

This clonotype was seen a few times. The chain joins TRBV20-1 to TRBJ2-1; TRBD2 aligns across 8 bases. Germline lookup yields CDR1 DFQATT and CDR2 SNEGSKA (reference sequence). CDR3 length: 15 amino acids. V trimming: 1 base; J trimming: 10 bases; junction bases outside the gene matches: 12. The CDR3 spells CSARALAGPLWEQFF. The CDR3 nucleotides are TGCAGTGCTAGAGCGCTAGCGGGTCCCTTATGGGAGCAGTTCTTC.